The clone carrying this TCR beta chain was found many times. New diagnoses, under 2 months' duration, and ages 18 to 65 characterized the hyperthyroidism patients. Amplified TCR beta CDR3 regions were obtained using RNA transcripts as template. HTBI primers served in a first-round RT-PCR, which a second-round multiplex PCR followed. TCRdb redid the calling of the multiplex PCR reads with MiXCR, one entry per CDR3 protein. The table includes more than 1,000,000 distinct CDR3 sequences, approximately 35% detected once. This record belongs to a study of Graves' ophthalmopathy and Graves' hyperthyroidism. The CDR3 extends over 13 amino acids. The V gene's germline CDR1 is SNHLY and CDR2 FYNNEI. J gave up 4 bases and V 8 bases, and 7 bases lay outside the gene matches.

This TCR came from an adult man with Graves' hyperthyroidism. The specimen was peripheral blood or thyroid tissue (not recorded which). The chain combines TRBV2 with TRBJ2-7; 8 nucleotides match TRBD2. CDR3 nucleotide sequence: TGTGCCAGCTTCACGGGGGGGTCTTACGAGCAGTACTTC. Translated: CASFTGGSYEQYF.